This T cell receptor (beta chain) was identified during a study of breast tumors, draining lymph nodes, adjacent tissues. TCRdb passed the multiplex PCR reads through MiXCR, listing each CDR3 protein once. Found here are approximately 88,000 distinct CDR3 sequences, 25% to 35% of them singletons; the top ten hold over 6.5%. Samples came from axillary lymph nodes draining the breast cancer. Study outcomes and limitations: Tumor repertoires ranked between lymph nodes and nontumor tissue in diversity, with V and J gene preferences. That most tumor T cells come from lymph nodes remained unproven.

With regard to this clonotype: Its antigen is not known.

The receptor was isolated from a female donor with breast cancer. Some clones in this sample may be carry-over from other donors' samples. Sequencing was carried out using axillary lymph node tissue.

CDR3 sequence reads: CASSGAGSSYNEQFF. The CDR3 DNA follows: TGTGCCAGCAGTGGGGCAGGGAGCTCCTACAATGAGCAGTTCTTC. This rearrangement joins TRBV6-1 to TRBJ2-1; either TRBD1 or TRBD2 may fit D (5 bases each). The V end was cut by 4 bases, the J end by 0 bases, with 10 bases between. In germline, CDR1 is MNHNS, CDR2 SASEGT. This CDR3 comprises 15 residues.